One and the same sample provided the 8 T cell receptor beta chains below, sequenced in a study of regulatory T cells in long-lasting Graves disease. Time point indicated: newly diagnosed GD, antithyroid drugs for less than 3 months. The TCR library used RNA extracted from PBMCs. Relying on iRepertoire HTBI primers and Arm-PCR of CDR3 regions, the team built TCR beta libraries. One entry per CDR3 protein, called by TCRdb with MiXCR from the multiplex PCR reads. This sample yields over 350,000 distinct CDR3 sequences, of which about 14% are seen a single time; more than 15% belongs to the top ten. These same records also appear under a second study, on T cells in Graves' hyperthyroidism and ophthalmopathy.

The material sequenced was peripheral blood mononuclear cells (PBMCs), taken at new diagnosis, from a patient treated with antithyroid drugs. These receptor sequences come from a woman aged 45 to 65 with Graves disease.

This clonotype has at least ten counts. V usage is TRBV12-3 or TRBV12-4 and J usage is TRBJ1-6; D remains ambiguous. Between the trimmed V and J ends, which lost 5 bases and 4 bases, there was a span of 12 bases. There are 15 residues in the CDR3. Here the CDR3 reads CASSNRRPYNSPLHF. DNA for the CDR3: TGTGCCAGCAGTAATCGAAGGCCATATAATTCACCCCTCCACTTT.

The chain carries TRBV29-1 and TRBJ1-1; D is unresolved. The CDR3 has 12 amino acids. The V and J ends lost 2 bases and 1 base respectively, with 5 bases between them. Germline V CDR1 and CDR2: SQVTM, ANQGSEA. CDR3 loop: CSVEKGNTEAFF. CDR3 nucleotide sequence: TGCAGCGTTGAAAAGGGGAACACTGAAGCTTTCTTT.

The chain employs TRBV6-1 and TRBJ2-1; no clear D gene. The V end was cut by 11 bases, the J end by 7 bases, with 12 bases between. Germline CDR1 and CDR2: MNHNS and SASEGT. The CDR3 is 11 amino acids. This CDR3 is CAGRLGNEQFF. Written as DNA, the CDR3 is TGTGCCGGGCGACTTGGTAATGAGCAGTTCTTC.

This clonotype was found many times. The chain joins TRBV5-1 to TRBJ2-3, with D perhaps TRBD2 (6 bases). V dropped 0 bases and J dropped 2 bases, with 13 bases sitting between them. This CDR3 spans 16 amino acids. Looked up from germline, CDR1 is SGHRS and CDR2 is YFSETQ. CDR3 nucleotide sequence: TGCGCCAGCAGCTTGGGGCCTAGCGAGTTCACAGATACGCAGTATTTT. This gives the protein CASSLGPSEFTDTQYF.

This clonotype was observed a few times. The chain is built from TRBV4-1 and TRBJ2-7; maybe TRBD2 (6 bases). V was pared by 2 bases and J by 3 bases, with 17 bases between. CDR1 is MGHRA, CDR2 YSYEKL, per germline. CDR3 length: 16 amino acids. CDR3 in DNA: TGCGCCAGCAGCCAACCTGGAGGGGAAAATAACTACGAGCAGTACTTC. The encoded protein is CASSQPGGENNYEQYF.

This clonotype came up a few times. The chain recombines TRBV30 with TRBJ2-2, with D unclear. The CDR3 totals 12 residues. V lost 5 bases to trimming and J lost 6 bases, with 10 bases between them. Looked up from germline, CDR1 is GTSNPN and CDR2 is SVGIG (reference sequence). The chain's CDR3 is CAWAVGSGELFF. DNA of the CDR3: TGTGCCTGGGCTGTAGGCTCCGGGGAGCTGTTTTTT.

This chain links TRBV18 with TRBJ1-5, with a weak D call TRBD1 (5 bases). The germline V and J ends were trimmed by 4 bases and 1 base, with 17 bases remaining between them. The CDR3 totals 17 residues. Germline lookup yields CDR1 KGHSH and CDR2 LQKENI. The CDR3 nucleotides read TGTGCCAGCTCACTCCCCTTGAGGGAGGGGAGCAATCAGCCCCAGCATTTT. This translates into CASSLPLREGSNQPQHF.

A few counts support this clonotype. The rearrangement joins TRBV19 to TRBJ2-1, with unresolved D. The CDR3 covers 15 residues. Trimming shortened V by 3 bases and J by 0 bases, and 9 bases separated the two germline ends. Germline CDR1 is LNHDA and CDR2 is SQIVND (reference sequence). The CDR3 is CASSIAVSSYNEQFF. DNA for the CDR3: TGTGCCAGTAGTATCGCGGTAAGCTCCTACAATGAGCAGTTCTTC.